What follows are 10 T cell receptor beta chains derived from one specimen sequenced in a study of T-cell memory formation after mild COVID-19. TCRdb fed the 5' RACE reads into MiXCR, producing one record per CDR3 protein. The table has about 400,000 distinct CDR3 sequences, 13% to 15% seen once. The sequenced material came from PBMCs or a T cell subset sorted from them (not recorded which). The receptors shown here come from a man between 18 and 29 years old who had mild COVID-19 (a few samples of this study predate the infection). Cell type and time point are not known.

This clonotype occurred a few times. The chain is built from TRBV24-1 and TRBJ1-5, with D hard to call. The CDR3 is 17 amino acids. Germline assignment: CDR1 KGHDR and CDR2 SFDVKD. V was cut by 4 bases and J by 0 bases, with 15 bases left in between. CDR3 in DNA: TGTGCCACCAGTGACCCTACGGACGGAAATAGCAATCAGCCCCAGCATTTT. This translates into CATSDPTDGNSNQPQHF.

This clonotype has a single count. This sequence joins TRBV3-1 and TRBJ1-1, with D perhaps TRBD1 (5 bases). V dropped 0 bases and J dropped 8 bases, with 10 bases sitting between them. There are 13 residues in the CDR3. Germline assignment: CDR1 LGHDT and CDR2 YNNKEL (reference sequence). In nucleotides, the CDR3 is TGTGCCAGCAGCCAAGATCTCAGGGAAGAAGCTTTCTTT. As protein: CASSQDLREEAFF.

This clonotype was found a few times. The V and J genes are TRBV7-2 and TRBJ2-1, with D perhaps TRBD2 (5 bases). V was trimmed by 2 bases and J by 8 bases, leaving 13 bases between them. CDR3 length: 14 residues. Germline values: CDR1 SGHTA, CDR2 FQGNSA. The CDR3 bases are TGTGCCAGCAGCTTAAATCGGGGTGGGGATGAGCAGTTCTTC. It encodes CASSLNRGGDEQFF.

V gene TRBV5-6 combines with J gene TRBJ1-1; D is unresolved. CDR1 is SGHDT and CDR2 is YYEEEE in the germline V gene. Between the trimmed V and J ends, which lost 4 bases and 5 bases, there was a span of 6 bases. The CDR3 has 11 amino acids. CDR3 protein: CASSAHTEAFF. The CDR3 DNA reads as TGTGCCAGCAGCGCCCATACTGAAGCTTTCTTT.

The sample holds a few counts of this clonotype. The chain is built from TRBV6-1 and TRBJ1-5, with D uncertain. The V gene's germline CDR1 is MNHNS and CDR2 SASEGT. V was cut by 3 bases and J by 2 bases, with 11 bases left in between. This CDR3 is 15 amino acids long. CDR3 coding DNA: TGTGCCAGCAGTGAGATAGGACGGGGCAATCAGCCCCAGCATTTT. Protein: CASSEIGRGNQPQHF.

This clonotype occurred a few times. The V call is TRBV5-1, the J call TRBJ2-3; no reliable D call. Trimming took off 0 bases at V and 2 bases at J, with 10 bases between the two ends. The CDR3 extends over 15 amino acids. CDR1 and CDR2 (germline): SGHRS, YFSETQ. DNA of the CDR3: TGCGCCAGCAGCTTGGCGCCACCTCTCACAGATACGCAGTATTTT. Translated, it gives CASSLAPPLTDTQYF. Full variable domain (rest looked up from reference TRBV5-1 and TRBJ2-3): KAGVTQTPRYLIKTRGQQVTLSCSPISGHRSVSWYQQTPGQGLQFLFEYFSETQRNKGNFPGRFSGRQFSNSRSEMNVSTLELGDSALYLCASSLAPPLTDTQYFGPGTRLTVL.

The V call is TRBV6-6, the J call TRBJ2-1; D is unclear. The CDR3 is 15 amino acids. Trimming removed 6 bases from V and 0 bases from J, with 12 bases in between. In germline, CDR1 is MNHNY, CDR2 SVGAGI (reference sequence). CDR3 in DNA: TGTGCCAGCAGCACCGGGTTACCCTCCTACAATGAGCAGTTCTTC. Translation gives CASSTGLPSYNEQFF.

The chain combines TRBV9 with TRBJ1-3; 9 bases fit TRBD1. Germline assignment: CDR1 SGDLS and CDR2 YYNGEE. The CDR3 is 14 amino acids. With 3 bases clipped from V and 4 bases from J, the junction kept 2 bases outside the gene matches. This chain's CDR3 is CASSATGGGNTIYF. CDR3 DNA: TGTGCCAGCAGCGCGACAGGGGGAGGAAACACCATATATTTT.

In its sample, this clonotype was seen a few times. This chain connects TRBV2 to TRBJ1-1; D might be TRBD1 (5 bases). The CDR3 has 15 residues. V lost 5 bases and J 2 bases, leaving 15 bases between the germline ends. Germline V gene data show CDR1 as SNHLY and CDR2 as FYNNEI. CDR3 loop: CASSPGPITNTEAFF. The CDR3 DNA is TGTGCCAGCAGTCCGGGACCTATAACAAACACTGAAGCTTTCTTT.

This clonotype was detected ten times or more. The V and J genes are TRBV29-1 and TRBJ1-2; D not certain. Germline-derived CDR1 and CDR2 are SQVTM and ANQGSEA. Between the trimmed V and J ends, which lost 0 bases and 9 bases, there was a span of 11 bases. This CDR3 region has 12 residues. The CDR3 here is CSVEEVVRSYTF. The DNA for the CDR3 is TGCAGCGTTGAAGAGGTCGTCAGGAGCTACACCTTC.